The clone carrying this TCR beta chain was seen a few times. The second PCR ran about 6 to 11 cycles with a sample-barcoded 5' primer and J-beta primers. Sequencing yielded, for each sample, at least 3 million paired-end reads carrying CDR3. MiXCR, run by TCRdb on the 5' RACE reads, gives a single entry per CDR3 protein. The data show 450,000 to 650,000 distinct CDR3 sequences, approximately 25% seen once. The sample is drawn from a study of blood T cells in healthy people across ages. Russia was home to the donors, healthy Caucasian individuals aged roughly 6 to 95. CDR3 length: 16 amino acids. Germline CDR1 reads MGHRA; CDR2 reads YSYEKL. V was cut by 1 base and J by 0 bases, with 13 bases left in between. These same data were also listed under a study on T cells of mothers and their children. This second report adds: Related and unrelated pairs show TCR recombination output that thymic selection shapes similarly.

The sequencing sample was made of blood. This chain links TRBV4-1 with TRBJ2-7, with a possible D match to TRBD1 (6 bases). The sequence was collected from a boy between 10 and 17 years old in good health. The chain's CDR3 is CASSQGVQGVSYEQYF. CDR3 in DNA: TGCGCCAGCAGCCAAGGAGTACAGGGTGTCTCCTACGAGCAGTACTTC.